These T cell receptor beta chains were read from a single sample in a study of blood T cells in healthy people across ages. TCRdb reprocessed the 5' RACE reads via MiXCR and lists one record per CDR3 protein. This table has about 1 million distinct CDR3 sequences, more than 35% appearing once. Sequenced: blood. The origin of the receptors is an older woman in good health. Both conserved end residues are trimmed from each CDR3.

ASSDQSSGNTIY | TRBJ1-3 | TRBV13
SATKPGLERETQF | TRBJ2-1 | TRBV20-1
SATGTGGGSSEDTQY | TRBJ2-3 | TRBV20-1
ASSLSRIKETQY | TRBJ2-5 | TRBV27
ASKPTGTIQYEQY | NA | TRBV12-3/TRBV12-4
ASSYSRGSETQY | TRBJ2-5 | TRBV6-5
SARTGGWATQY | TRBJ2-3 | TRBV20-1
ASRDRVYNEQF | TRBJ2-1 | TRBV5-4
ASSQVLKRGSYEQY | TRBJ2-7 | TRBV3-1
ASSARTSGSYNEQF | TRBJ2-1 | TRBV4-2
ASSSTSGRVKEY | TRBJ2-3 | TRBV5-4
ASSESGLAGVVTGELF | TRBJ2-2 | TRBV2
ASSPGTPQGETQY | TRBJ2-5 | TRBV5-1
ASSERATGLYEQY | TRBJ2-7 | TRBV11-2
SRKGQPSTDTQY | TRBJ2-3 | TRBV3-1
ASSLAQMRAEQY | TRBJ2-7 | TRBV12-3/TRBV12-4
SARFKGGEQF | TRBJ2-1 | TRBV20-1
ASSLVPTRGLGAAF | TRBJ1-1 | TRBV27
SATGTGHYGYT | TRBJ1-2 | TRBV20-1
ASSTRIRNTEAF | TRBJ1-1 | TRBV12-3/TRBV12-4
ASSLLAGRLREQY | TRBJ2-7 | TRBV6-2/TRBV6-3
ASSYSHPRSYNEQF | TRBJ2-1 | TRBV6-2/TRBV6-3
ASSRDRTIQY | TRBJ2-4 | TRBV7-3
ASSFGADYSNQPQH | TRBJ1-5 | TRBV7-9
SVDGLMNTEAF | TRBJ1-1 | TRBV29-1
ASSKQGIADTQY | TRBJ2-3 | TRBV21-1
ASSYRGVAKNIQY | TRBJ2-4 | TRBV6-7
ASSPPCLEETQY | TRBJ2-5 | TRBV27
ASTPTGRAYEQY | TRBJ2-7 | TRBV5-6
ASRQGLSSYEQY | TRBJ2-7 | TRBV7-2
ASSSGTGVPSYNEQF | TRBJ2-1 | TRBV11-1
ASSEYSQETQY | TRBJ2-5 | TRBV10-2
ASSGDRGSPLH | TRBJ1-6 | TRBV3-1